One and the same sample provided the 16 T cell receptor beta chains below, sequenced in a study of shared clonotypes between healthy human individuals. Libraries were prepared by immunoSEQ multiplex PCR; TCRdb keeps only in-frame clonotypes and omits some of them. The table includes roughly 650,000 clones, less than 98% detected once. Sequenced material: naive CD4+ T cells sorted from blood. Indicated subset: CD45RA+ positively selected. These receptors were collected from a woman in her twenties or thirties in good health.

This clone appeared a single time. The gene calls are TRBV18 and TRBJ2-3; 10 bases agree with TRBD2. The junction had 12 bases not matched to a gene; V was cut back by 3 bases and J by 0 bases. The CDR3 covers 19 residues. The germline CDR1 and CDR2 sequences are KGHSH and LQKENI. DNA of the CDR3: TGTGCCAGCTCACCCCGGCTCAACGTAGCGGGAGGCAGCACAGATACGCAGTATTTT. Residues: CASSPRLNVAGGSTDTQYF.

Here the CDR3 DNA reads TGCGCCAGCAGCTTGAGGCCGGATCAGCCCCAGCATTTT. As protein: CASSLRPDQPQHF. The chain uses TRBV5-1 and TRBJ1-5; D gene ambiguous. Trimming removed 1 base at V and 5 bases at J, with 7 bases between. The CDR3 extends over 13 amino acids. The germline gives CDR1 SGHRS, CDR2 YFSETQ.

The chain employs TRBV10-2 and TRBJ2-3; D gene unclear. Trimming took off 8 bases at V and 1 base at J, with 13 bases between the two ends. This CDR3 is 14 amino acids long. CDR1 is WSHSY, CDR2 SAAADI, per germline. CDR3 sequence reads: CASSSNGGTDTQYF. The CDR3 coding sequence is TGCGCCAGCTCTTCGAACGGTGGCACAGATACGCAGTATTTT.

The chain is built from TRBV2 and TRBJ2-7, with TRBD2 as a possible D gene (5 bases). V was clipped by 7 bases and J by 3 bases, with 16 bases between them. CDR3 size: 14 residues. The V gene's germline CDR1 is SNHLY and CDR2 FYNNEI. This CDR3 reads CASTFRRVGYEQYF. The CDR3, as DNA: TGTGCCAGCACCTTCCGGCGGGTGGGCTACGAGCAGTACTTC.

For the CDR3, the DNA is TGTGCCAGCAGTGATCCAAGAGGGAGCGGAGAGACCCAGTACTTC. Protein product: CASSDPRGSGETQYF. The V gene is TRBV2, the J gene TRBJ2-5; weak D call: TRBD2 (5 bases). Trimming took off 3 bases at V and 4 bases at J, with 15 bases between the two ends. CDR1 SNHLY and CDR2 FYNNEI come from the germline V gene. The CDR3 runs 15 residues.

This sequence joins TRBV6-5 and TRBJ1-4; D gene unclear. V lost 3 bases and J 4 bases, leaving 15 bases between the germline ends. Germline CDR1 is MNHEY and CDR2 is SVGAGI. The CDR3 is 16 residues long. The CDR3 bases are TGTGCCAGCAGTTATGCCGTAAATCGCGTTAATGAAAAACTGTTTTTT. Amino acids: CASSYAVNRVNEKLFF.

The chain employs TRBV2 and TRBJ2-1, with D maybe TRBD1 (7 bases). The CDR3 runs 14 residues. Germline values: CDR1 SNHLY, CDR2 FYNNEI. The ends were cut back, 5 bases at V and 12 bases at J, with 20 bases in the middle. CDR3 region: CASSPRPEGALQFF. The CDR3 nucleotides are TGTGCCAGCAGTCCACGCCCGGAGGGGGCTTTGCAGTTCTTC. The full variable domain, with the rest looked up from reference TRBV2 and TRBJ2-1, is EPEVTQTPSHQVTQMGQEVILRCVPISNHLYFYWYRQILGQKVEFLVSFYNNEISEKSEIFDDQFSVERPDGSNFTLKIRSTKLEDSAMYFCASSPRPEGALQFFGPGTRLTVL.

V and J are TRBV5-4 and TRBJ2-7, with D maybe TRBD1 (5 bases). This CDR3 region has 13 residues. Trimming left V 2 bases short and J 7 bases short, with 13 bases between. Germline V gene sequence: CDR1 SGHNT, CDR2 YYREEE (reference sequence). The CDR3 DNA is TGTGCCAGCAGCTTATACAGCTCAGGGGAGCAGTACTTC. This codes for CASSLYSSGEQYF.

CDR3 bases: TGCGCCAGCAGCACCTCGGGATCCCTACGAGAGCAGTACTTC. It encodes CASSTSGSLREQYF. The genes are TRBV5-1 and TRBJ2-7; perhaps TRBD2 as D (5 bases). Germline CDR1 is SGHRS and CDR2 is YFSETQ. Trimming cost V 4 bases and J 7 bases, with 18 bases left between them. The CDR3 runs 14 residues.

The V gene is TRBV20-1, the J gene TRBJ2-5; D is ambiguous. TRBJ2-7 matches the DNA end more closely, so the J call is doubtful. The CDR3 length is 11 residues. The V gene's germline CDR1 is DFQATT and CDR2 SNEGSKA (reference sequence). In DNA, the CDR3 is TGCAGTGCCCGCGACAACTACGAGCAGTACTTC. This gives the protein CSARDNYEQYF.

The chain is built from TRBV6-6 and TRBJ1-3; D unresolved. Trimming took off 5 bases at V and 0 bases at J, with 11 bases between the two ends. The CDR3 is made up of 15 amino acids. CDR1 and CDR2 (germline): MNHNY, SVGAGI (reference sequence). For the CDR3, the DNA is TGTGCCAGCAGTCCTCGGACGTACTCTGGAAACACCATATATTTT. It yields the protein CASSPRTYSGNTIYF.

The V gene is TRBV5-1, the J gene TRBJ2-1; 10 bases align to TRBD2. J was trimmed by 5 bases and V by 6 bases; bases with no gene match: 5. The CDR3 runs to 14 residues. Germline V gives CDR1 SGHRS, CDR2 YFSETQ. As DNA, the CDR3 is TGCGCCAGCACTCGGACTAGCGGAAACAATGAGCAGTTCTTC. This codes for CASTRTSGNNEQFF.

This chain links TRBV29-1 with TRBJ2-7; 10 bases map to TRBD1. With V trimmed by 4 bases and J by 7 bases, 4 bases remained unmatched. CDR1 is SQVTM and CDR2 is ANQGSEA in the germline V gene. The CDR3 totals 12 residues. This CDR3 is CSVAGTGEEQYF. In nucleotides, the CDR3 is TGCAGCGTTGCGGGGACAGGGGAAGAGCAGTACTTC.

The V and J genes are TRBV28 and TRBJ1-1, with D possibly matching TRBD1 (5 bases). Trimming took 0 bases from V and 7 from J, leaving 18 bases between them. CDR1 is MDHEN, CDR2 SYDVKM, per germline. CDR3 length equals 16 residues. CDR3: CASSLWQGLGAGEAFF. The CDR3 DNA follows: TGTGCCAGCAGTTTATGGCAGGGCTTGGGCGCGGGTGAAGCTTTCTTT. Based on the CDR3 plus reference TRBV28 and TRBJ1-1, the full variable domain is DVKVTQSSRYLVKRTGEKVFLECVQDMDHENMFWYRQDPGLGLRLIYFSYDVKMKEKGDIPEGYSVSREKKERFSLILESASTNQTSMYLCASSLWQGLGAGEAFFGQGTRLTVV.

This chain joins TRBV18 and TRBJ1-3, with a possible D match to TRBD1 (6 bases). Trimming removed 5 bases from V and 9 bases from J, with 17 bases in between. CDR3 length: 14 residues. Germline-derived CDR1 and CDR2 are KGHSH and LQKENI. The CDR3 nucleotides read TGTGCCAGCTCAACGACAGGCTTCCTCAGCACCATATATTTT. Protein sequence: CASSTTGFLSTIYF.

This rearrangement joins TRBV5-1 to TRBJ1-1, with 9 bases aligning to TRBD1. The V gene end was trimmed by 3 bases and the J gene end by 7 bases; junction bases not matched to a gene: 7. CDR3 length: 14 residues. CDR1 and CDR2 from the germline V gene are SGHRS and YFSETQ. The CDR3: CASSSTGGTLEAFF. CDR3 DNA: TGCGCCAGCAGCTCAACAGGGGGCACCCTTGAAGCTTTCTTT. Drawing the rest from reference TRBV5-1 and TRBJ1-1, the complete variable domain is KAGVTQTPRYLIKTRGQQVTLSCSPISGHRSVSWYQQTPGQGLQFLFEYFSETQRNKGNFPGRFSGRQFSNSRSEMNVSTLELGDSALYLCASSSTGGTLEAFFGQGTRLTVV.